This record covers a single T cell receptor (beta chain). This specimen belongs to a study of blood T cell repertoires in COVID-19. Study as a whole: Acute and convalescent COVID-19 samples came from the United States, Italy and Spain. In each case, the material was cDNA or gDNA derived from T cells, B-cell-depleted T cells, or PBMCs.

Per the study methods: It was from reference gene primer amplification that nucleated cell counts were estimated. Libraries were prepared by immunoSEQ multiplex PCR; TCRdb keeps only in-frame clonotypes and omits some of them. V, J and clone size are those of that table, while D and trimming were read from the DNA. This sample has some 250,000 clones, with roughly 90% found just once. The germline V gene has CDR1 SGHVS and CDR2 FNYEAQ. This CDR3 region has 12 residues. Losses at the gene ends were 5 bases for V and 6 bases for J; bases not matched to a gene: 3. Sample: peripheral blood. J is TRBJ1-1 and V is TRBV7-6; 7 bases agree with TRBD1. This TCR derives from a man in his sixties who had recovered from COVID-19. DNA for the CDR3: TGTGCCAGCAGCACAGGGGAGGCTGAAGCTTTCTTT. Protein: CASSTGEAEAFF.